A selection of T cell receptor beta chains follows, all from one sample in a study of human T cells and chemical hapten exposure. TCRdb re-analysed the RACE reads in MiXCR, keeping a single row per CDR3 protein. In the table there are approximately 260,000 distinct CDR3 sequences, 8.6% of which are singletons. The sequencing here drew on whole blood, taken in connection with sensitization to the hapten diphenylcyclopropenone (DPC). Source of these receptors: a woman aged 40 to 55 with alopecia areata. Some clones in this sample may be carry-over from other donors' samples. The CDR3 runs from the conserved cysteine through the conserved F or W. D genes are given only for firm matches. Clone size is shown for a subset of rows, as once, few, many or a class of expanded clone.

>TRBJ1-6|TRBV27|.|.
TGTGCCAGCAGTTTAAATCGAGGGGCACCCCTCCACTTT
CASSLNRGAPLHF
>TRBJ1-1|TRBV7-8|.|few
TGTGCCAGCAGCTTAGTCTCCGTGAACACTGAAGCTTTCTTT
CASSLVSVNTEAFF
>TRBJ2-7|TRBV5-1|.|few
TGCGCCAGCAGCGACTCTAGTGGGTCCTACGAGCAGTACTTC
CASSDSSGSYEQYF
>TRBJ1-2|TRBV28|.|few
TGTGCCAGCAGTACCAACCCTACATCGTATGGCTACACCTTC
CASSTNPTSYGYTF
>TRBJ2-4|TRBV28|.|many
TGTGCCAGCAGTCCCCGGGGGCTAGCCAAAAACATTCAGTACTTC
CASSPRGLAKNIQYF
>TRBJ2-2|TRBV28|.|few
TGTGCCAGCAGCCGTTGGACGAGGAAGGACACCGGGGAGCTGTTTTTT
CASSRWTRKDTGELFF
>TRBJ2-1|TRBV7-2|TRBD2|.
TGTGCCAGCAGCTTAGCAGGACTAGCCGGCAATGAGCAGTTCTTC
CASSLAGLAGNEQFF
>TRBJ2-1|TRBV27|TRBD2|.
TGTGCCAGCGCCCACACGGGGCTAGCGGGAAGCTTCTTC
CASAHTGLAGSFF
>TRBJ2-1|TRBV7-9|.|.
TGTGCCAGCAGCCCCCTGACGGGAGAGAGGACCTACAATGAGCAGTTCTTC
CASSPLTGERTYNEQFF
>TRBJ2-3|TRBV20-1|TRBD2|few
TGCAGTGCTAGTGGGACTAGCGGGAGATCAGATACGCAGTATTTT
CSASGTSGRSDTQYF
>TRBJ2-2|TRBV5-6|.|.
TGTGCCAGCAGCCGGATGTATAGGGAAGACGCGAACACCGGGGAGCTGTTTTTT
CASSRMYREDANTGELFF
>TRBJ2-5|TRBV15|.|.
TGTGCCACCAGCAGAGACAGTGGGACCCAGTACTTC
CATSRDSGTQYF
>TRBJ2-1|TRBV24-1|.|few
TGTGCCACCTCTCGGATAGGGGCGGATGAGCAGTTCTTC
CATSRIGADEQFF
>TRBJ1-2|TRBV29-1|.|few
TGCAGCGTTGCAAGAGGGCGCGACTATGGCTACACCTTC
CSVARGRDYGYTF
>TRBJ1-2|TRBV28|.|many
TGTGCCAGCAGTTCGGACTATGGCTACACCTTC
CASSSDYGYTF
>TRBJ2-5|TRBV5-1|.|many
TGCGCCAGCAGCTTGGGCCGGTCGCAGGTGGGGACCCAGTACTTC
CASSLGRSQVGTQYF
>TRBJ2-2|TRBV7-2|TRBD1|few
TGTGCCAGCAGCTCCGGACAGGGGAGATGGACCGGGGAGCTGTTTTTT
CASSSGQGRWTGELFF
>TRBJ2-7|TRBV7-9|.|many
TGTGCCAGCATGGGGAGCTCCTACGAGCAGTACTTC
CASMGSSYEQYF
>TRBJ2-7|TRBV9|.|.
TGTGCCAGCAGCCCCACGGCAGGGTGGGGCTACGAGCAGTACTTC
CASSPTAGWGYEQYF
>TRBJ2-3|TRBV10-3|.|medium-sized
TGTGCCAGGCCGGGCCCCTACACAGATACGCAGTATTTT
CARPGPYTDTQYF